This T cell receptor (beta chain) was sequenced in a study of T cell responses to AZD1222 COVID-19 vaccine (TCRdb year 2021). Context from the whole study: A total of over 230 trial participants underwent TCR sequencing, of whom 207 had received two doses of AZD1222 and about 26 had received two doses of the MenACWY control vaccine. Trial participants were enrolled by age into 18-55, 56-69 and 70-plus year subgroups, with around 140, 26 and 57 TCR-sequenced participants respectively. General study outcomes and caveats: The vaccine-associated CD4 TCRs covered the entire spike protein, and the dominant responses fell in regions 160-218 and 743-854. Most participants were white British and females outnumbered males, and the authors suggested that clonal diversity may have been underestimated. Because no day 14 peak-response samples were available, the repertoires could be characterized only after the peak T cell response. Reportedly, close to half of the unique spike-specific TCRs recognized epitopes lying outside the regions that are mutated in the B.1.351 and B.1.1.7 variants. After two AZD1222 doses, spike-specific TCR breadth and depth were significantly higher than at day 0 and than in MenACWY recipients. Conclusions about previously exposed vaccinees are limited because only a handful of AZD1222 recipients were SARS-CoV-2 seropositive at baseline. The 56-69-year group was small, and its depth increase did not reach significance, likely because of low power.

Taken from cysteine to phenylalanine, the CDR3 has 13 residues. CDR3 DNA is the only sequence kept; it has 39 bases, read in frame from the first base. Relative to germline, V is 0 bases shorter and J is 2 bases shorter, with 4 bases between their ends. The germline V gene specifies SNHLY as CDR1 and FYNNEI as CDR2. The CDR3 regions of human TCRbeta chains were analyzed by immunosequencing. The original pipeline was this. Repertoire TCRs were matched against a reference library of SARS-CoV-2-specific TCRs generated with the MIRA antigen-specificity platform. Breadth meant the fraction of unique TCRs that were SARS-CoV-2-associated, whereas depth meant the fraction of total T cells that were SARS-CoV-2-associated. Using the MIRA data, each spike-specific TCR was mapped to the spike region that the TCR reacts to and placed in a CD4 or CD8 class. Log10-transformed breadth and depth values were compared by one-way ANOVA with Sidak's multiple comparisons tests. Not all clones reach the TCRdb copy of this immuneACCESS table, which keeps in-frame sequences only. Checked studies attribute under half of the gap to unresolved V genes and leave the rest unexplained. V and J calls and clone size follow that table, whereas D and trimming were derived from the DNA. The sample has 120,000 to 150,000 clones on record, roughly 93% of them singletons. Jointly, the top ten make up approximately 0.96% of the sample.

Sample time point, as interpreted from the label and publication: baseline before first vaccination. Sample treatment or condition, as interpreted from the label and publication: meningococcal conjugate vaccine given as trial control. The vaccinee samples were drawn from two UK trials, COV001 and COV002, one of which was a single-blind randomized controlled phase 2/3 trial testing AZD1222 (ChAdOx1 nCoV-19) in healthy adults. Trial participant PBMC samples were collected at day 0 and day 28 after the second dose for TCRbeta chain sequencing. Remarks on this clone: Its antigen has not been determined. Base-call qualities are not available, and no considerably larger clone is one nucleotide away.

This receptor chain uses TRBV2 and TRBJ1-2, with no confidently assigned D gene. The TCR originated in an adult in good health. This material consisted of peripheral blood, taken on day 0 of MenACWY control vaccination. The DNA reads as follows: TGTGCCAGCAGTGAAGCGCGCAACTATGGCTACACCTTC. Translated, this gives CASSEARNYGYTF.